One and the same sample provided the 19 T cell receptor beta chains below, sequenced in a study of T cell clonotyping in hematopoietic cell transplantation. Assay used: immunoSEQ multiplex PCR; TCRdb lists only in-frame clones, some missing. The sample carries some 13,000 clones, about nine tenths recorded once. The sequenced sample consisted of peripheral blood mononuclear cells. Source of these receptors: a man in his thirties or forties in good health. Some clones in this sample may be carry-over from other donors' samples.

The gene calls are TRBV10-2 and TRBJ1-1, with no clear D. The CDR3 totals 11 residues. Germline CDR1 is WSHSY and CDR2 is SAAADI. V lost 6 bases to trimming and J lost 1 base, with 3 bases between them. This chain's CDR3 is CASRGNTEAFF. CDR3 DNA sequence: TGCGCCAGCAGGGGGAACACTGAAGCTTTCTTT.

The J gene is TRBJ2-2, the V gene TRBV27; D is unresolved. V lost 1 base and J 6 bases, leaving 3 bases between the germline ends. The CDR3 is 12 amino acids. Germline assignment: CDR1 MNHEY and CDR2 SMNVEV (reference sequence). The CDR3 is CASSLYSGELFF. As DNA, the CDR3 is TGTGCCAGCAGTTTATACTCCGGGGAGCTGTTTTTT.

V and J are TRBV19 and TRBJ1-2, with 9 nucleotides matching TRBD1. The trim removed 4 bases at V and 8 bases at J, leaving 5 bases unmatched. Looked up from germline, CDR1 is LNHDA and CDR2 is SQIVND (reference sequence). CDR3 length equals 13 residues. The CDR3 loop reads CASSRDRAKGYTF. In nucleotides, the CDR3 is TGTGCCAGTAGTAGGGACAGGGCAAAGGGCTACACCTTC.

With respect to this clone: One end of the junction is discordant with germline, which a read error may explain. The rearrangement uses TRBV6-5 and TRBJ1-2; 7 nucleotides line up with TRBD1. Germline V gives CDR1 MNHEY, CDR2 SVGAGI. This CDR3 spans 13 amino acids. The DNA for the CDR3 is TGTGCCAGCAGACCCCGAGGGGGCGGGGCAGGCCTATTC. Its translation is CASRPRGGGAGLF.

The chain recombines TRBV29-1 with TRBJ1-1, with D possibly being TRBD1 (6 bases). The CDR3 has 13 residues. Germline loops: CDR1 SQVTM, CDR2 ANQGSEA. Trimming took 0 bases from V and 1 from J, leaving 6 bases between them. The CDR3 here is CSVEEQGNTEAFF. CDR3 bases: TGCAGCGTTGAAGAACAGGGGAACACTGAAGCTTTCTTT.

This rearrangement joins TRBV5-8 to TRBJ1-1; D uncertain. V was cut by 0 bases and J by 5 bases, with 17 bases left in between. From germline, CDR1 is SGHTS and CDR2 YDEGEE. The CDR3 extends over 16 amino acids. CDR3 nucleotides: TGTGCCAGCAGCTTGGGTTTGACGGTTGCGAGGACTGAAGCTTTCTTT. It yields the protein CASSLGLTVARTEAFF.

This chain links TRBV7-8 with TRBJ2-7, with D maybe TRBD1 (6 bases). V lost 1 base and J 5 bases, leaving 9 bases between the germline ends. Looked up from germline, CDR1 is SGHVS and CDR2 is FQNEAQ. This CDR3 spans 13 amino acids. CDR3 in DNA: TGTGCCAGCAGCTTAGGAGGGGGAAACGAGCAGTACTTC. Translating it yields CASSLGGGNEQYF.

The count of this clone is one. The chain carries TRBV19 and TRBJ1-2; D gene unclear. The CDR3 has 15 amino acids. Trimming took 10 bases from V and 4 from J, leaving 22 bases between them. Germline V gene sequence: CDR1 LNHDA, CDR2 SQIVND (reference sequence). CDR3 loop: CATKNLLGRSYGYTF. Written as DNA, the CDR3 is TGTGCCACCAAAAACCTCTTGGGCAGATCCTATGGCTACACCTTC. The whole variable domain, filled in from reference TRBV19 and TRBJ1-2, reads DGGITQSPKYLFRKEGQNVTLSCEQNLNHDAMYWYRQDPGQGLRLIYYSQIVNDFQKGDIAEGYSVSREKKESFPLTVTSAQKNPTAFYLCATKNLLGRSYGYTFGSGTRLTVV.

The rearrangement uses TRBV5-5 and TRBJ2-7; TRBD2 matches at 7 bases. CDR1 SGHKS and CDR2 YYEKEE come from the germline V gene (reference sequence). With V trimmed by 0 bases and J by 3 bases, 9 bases remained unmatched. The CDR3 spans 16 residues. CDR3 residues: CASSLEATSILYEQYF. The CDR3 DNA reads as TGTGCCAGCAGCTTGGAGGCGACTAGCATTCTCTACGAGCAGTACTTC.

The V gene is TRBV11-3, the J gene TRBJ2-2, with a weak D call TRBD2 (6 bases). This CDR3 is built from 15 residues. Looked up from germline, CDR1 is SGHNT and CDR2 is YENEEA. V dropped 4 bases and J dropped 5 bases, with 14 bases sitting between them. DNA for the CDR3: TGTGCCAGCAGCTCAGGAGGGGCGAGTACCGGGGAGCTGTTTTTT. Its translation is CASSSGGASTGELFF.

V is TRBV2 and J is TRBJ2-7; D might be TRBD2 (5 bases). The CDR3 consists of 12 residues. Per the germline V gene, CDR1 is SNHLY and CDR2 is FYNNEI. With 4 bases removed from V and 3 bases from J, the gap between germline ends came to 7 bases. The CDR3 here is CASSVGSYEQYF. In DNA form, the CDR3 reads TGTGCCAGCAGTGTGGGGAGCTACGAGCAGTACTTC.

This sequence joins TRBV6-5 and TRBJ2-7; 8 bases agree with TRBD1. The CDR3 sequence is 14 residues long. The ends lost 6 bases at V and 4 bases at J; junction bases unmatched: 8. The germline gives CDR1 MNHEY, CDR2 SVGAGI. The CDR3 DNA reads TGTGCCAGCAGGGGGACAGGCCTCTCTTACGAGCAGTACTTC. It specifies CASRGTGLSYEQYF.

V and J are TRBV6-6 and TRBJ2-1, with 8 nucleotides matching TRBD2. The CDR3 totals 15 residues. Germline values: CDR1 MNHNY, CDR2 SVGAGI (reference sequence). The ends lost 2 bases at V and 7 bases at J; junction bases unmatched: 7. The CDR3 bases are TGTGCCAGCAGTTACCTTTTAGCGGGGTCTAATGAGCAGTTCTTC. The encoded protein is CASSYLLAGSNEQFF.

V gene TRBV30 combines with J gene TRBJ1-2; the match to TRBD1 covers 9 bases. With 4 bases clipped from V and 8 bases from J, the junction kept 8 bases outside the gene matches. This CDR3 contains 13 residues. Germline V gene sequence: CDR1 GTSNPN, CDR2 SVGIG (reference sequence). CDR3 sequence: CAWNIQGAGGYTF. For the CDR3, the DNA is TGTGCCTGGAACATACAGGGGGCGGGAGGCTACACCTTC.

The V and J genes are TRBV9 and TRBJ1-2; D ambiguous. The germline V gene encodes CDR1 SGDLS and CDR2 YYNGEE. V shed 3 bases and J shed 5 bases, with 11 bases lying between them. The CDR3 totals 13 residues. CDR3 sequence (DNA): TGTGCCAGCAGCGCATCAACAGAGTATGGCTACACCTTC. This sequence encodes CASSASTEYGYTF.

This clone was seen a few times. The CDR3 nucleotides are TGTGCCAGCAGTGGGACTGGGCCCGCACTTCAGTACTTC. Residues: CASSGTGPALQYF. The chain uses TRBV2 and TRBJ2-7; D possibly corresponds to TRBD2 (5 bases). Trimming cost V 4 bases and J 10 bases, with 17 bases left between them. The CDR3 has 13 residues. The germline gives CDR1 SNHLY, CDR2 FYNNEI.

The V gene is TRBV30, the J gene TRBJ1-5; D may be TRBD1 (5 bases). The V gene's germline CDR1 is GTSNPN and CDR2 SVGIG (reference sequence). The CDR3 consists of 14 residues. The germline V and J ends were trimmed by 1 base and 7 bases, with 14 bases remaining between them. CDR3 sequence: CAWSGSGKLQPQHF. CDR3 coding DNA: TGTGCCTGGAGTGGGTCAGGGAAATTGCAGCCCCAGCATTTT.

The chain has TRBV7-6 and TRBJ2-2; TRBD2 aligns across 8 bases. CDR3 length: 16 amino acids. Germline CDR1 and CDR2: SGHVS and FNYEAQ. With 5 bases clipped from V and 5 bases from J, the junction kept 10 bases outside the gene matches. The CDR3 nucleotides read TGTGCCAGCAGCAAATCCGGGGGGGTGGTGACCGGGGAGCTGTTTTTT. This codes for CASSKSGGVVTGELFF.

The chain joins TRBV11-1 to TRBJ2-3; the D gene is possibly TRBD2 (6 bases). Germline CDR1 is SGHAT and CDR2 is FQDESV (reference sequence). This CDR3 is built from 12 residues. The V end lost 9 bases, the J end lost 3 bases, and 10 bases lay between the germline ends. CDR3 amino acids: CASTRGTDTQYF. Written as DNA, the CDR3 is TGTGCCAGTACTCGGGGGACAGATACGCAGTATTTT. The full variable domain, completed using reference TRBV11-1 and TRBJ2-3, is EAEVAQSPRYKITEKSQAVAFWCDPISGHATLYWYRQILGQGPELLVQFQDESVVDDSQLPKDRFSAERLKGVDSTLKIQPAELGDSAMYLCASTRGTDTQYFGPGTRLTVL.